Following are 21 T cell receptor beta chains from one sample sequenced in a study of OX40 agonist ivuxolimab in advanced cancers. Library preparation employed the immunoSEQ multiplex PCR assay. TCRdb holds this immuneACCESS table with in-frame rearrangements only. Some clones are missing; in checked studies, unresolved V genes explain under half, and the rest has no known cause. Recorded for this sample are roughly 58,000 clones; around 90% of them occurred a single time. Roughly 0.79% of the sample is taken by the ten largest. The starting material was CD4+ or CD8+ T cells sorted from blood, obtained in a trial of the OX40 agonist ivuxolimab. All receptors come from an adult with an advanced solid tumor such as melanoma, head and neck, liver or kidney cancer.

The chain has TRBV6-5 and TRBJ2-7; 7 nucleotides align to TRBD1. This CDR3 has 14 amino acids. Germline assignment: CDR1 MNHEY and CDR2 SVGAGI. J lost 3 bases, V lost 5 bases, and 7 bases had no gene match. CDR3 residues: CASSRDRANYEQYF. The CDR3 region has the DNA TGTGCCAGCAGTCGGGACAGAGCTAACTACGAGCAGTACTTC.

The chain uses TRBV6-6 and TRBJ1-4, with 11 bases fitting TRBD1. V shed 5 bases and J 12 bases; nucleotides not matched to a gene: 8. Looked up from germline, CDR1 is MNHNY and CDR2 is SVGAGI (reference sequence). There are 14 residues in the CDR3. The CDR3 loop reads CASSVGQGAGQLFF. The CDR3 DNA follows: TGTGCCAGCAGTGTTGGACAGGGGGCCGGTCAACTGTTTTTT.

CDR3: CASSNPGRGAYEQYF. In DNA, the CDR3 is TGTGCCAGCAGCAACCCTGGTCGGGGGGCCTACGAGCAGTACTTC. V usage is TRBV7-6 and J usage is TRBJ2-7; TRBD2 agrees at 7 bases. The CDR3 is made up of 15 amino acids. The V and J ends lost 5 bases and 2 bases, in that order; junction bases with no gene match: 9. Germline V CDR1 and CDR2: SGHVS, FNYEAQ.

The rearrangement links TRBV5-1 to TRBJ2-7; 11 bases are shared with TRBD1. Losses at the gene ends were 1 base for V and 6 bases for J; bases not matched to a gene: 3. The CDR3 is 14 amino acids. Germline lookup yields CDR1 SGHRS and CDR2 YFSETQ. Written as DNA, the CDR3 is TGCGCCAGCAGCTTGCGGACAGGGGGCTCCGAGCAGTACTTC. Its protein is CASSLRTGGSEQYF. The full variable domain, rest sourced from reference TRBV5-1 and TRBJ2-7, is KAGVTQTPRYLIKTRGQQVTLSCSPISGHRSVSWYQQTPGQGLQFLFEYFSETQRNKGNFPGRFSGRQFSNSRSEMNVSTLELGDSALYLCASSLRTGGSEQYFGPGTRLTVT.

This clone appeared once. The chain has TRBV14 and TRBJ1-1, with TRBD1 matching over 7 bases. Losses at the gene ends were 2 bases for V and 0 bases for J; bases not matched to a gene: 3. Germline CDR1 reads SGHDN; CDR2 reads FVKESK. The CDR3 loop spans 15 amino acids. The CDR3, as DNA: TGTGCCAGCAGCCAACTGGACAGGATGAACACTGAAGCTTTCTTT. The encoded protein is CASSQLDRMNTEAFF. The entire variable domain, with the rest obtained from reference TRBV14 and TRBJ1-1, is as follows: EAGVTQFPSHSVIEKGQTVTLRCDPISGHDNLYWYRRVMGKEIKFLLHFVKESKQDESGMPNNRFLAERTGGTYSTLKVQPAELEDSGVYFCASSQLDRMNTEAFFGQGTRLTVV.

The chain joins TRBV2 to TRBJ2-2; 11 bases agree with TRBD2. The CDR3 consists of 15 residues. Germline CDR1 is SNHLY and CDR2 is FYNNEI. Germline trimming cut 3 bases from V and 3 bases from J; bases unmatched to any gene: 0. CDR3 residues: CASSDSGRDTGELFF. The CDR3 nucleotides are TGTGCCAGCAGTGATAGCGGGAGGGACACCGGGGAGCTGTTTTTT.

The genes are TRBV5-4 and TRBJ1-1; no clear D gene. The CDR3 is 11 residues long. Looked up from germline, CDR1 is SGHNT and CDR2 is YYREEE (reference sequence). Trimming took 4 bases from V and 11 from J, leaving 12 bases between them. CDR3 loop: CASSGSGKAFF. The CDR3 bases are TGTGCCAGCAGCGGATCGGGGAAGGCTTTCTTT. Full variable domain (outside the CDR3, taken from reference TRBV5-4 and TRBJ1-1): ETGVTQSPTHLIKTRGQQVTLRCSSQSGHNTVSWYQQALGQGPQFIFQYYREEENGRGNFPPRFSGLQFPNYSSELNVNALELDDSALYLCASSGSGKAFFGQGTRLTVV.

The gene calls are TRBV6-1 and TRBJ1-5; D is unresolved. This CDR3 region has 11 residues. Trimming stripped 7 bases from V and 3 bases from J, with 4 bases between. Germline V gene lookup returns CDR1 MNHNS and CDR2 SASEGT. The CDR3 region is CASTDNQPQHF. The DNA for the CDR3 is TGTGCCAGCACCGACAATCAGCCCCAGCATTTT.

The chain links TRBV11-2 to TRBJ1-1; D remains unclear. This CDR3 spans 13 amino acids. Germline V gives CDR1 SGHAT, CDR2 FQNNGV. V lost 2 bases to trimming and J lost 1 base, with 5 bases between them. The CDR3 DNA sequence: TGTGCCAGCAGCTTAAGACAGAACACTGAAGCTTTCTTT. This codes for CASSLRQNTEAFF.

A single count supports this clone. The chain is built from TRBV6-6 and TRBJ1-3; possible D gene TRBD1, 6 bases. Germline assignment: CDR1 MNHNY and CDR2 SVGAGI (reference sequence). The CDR3 is 12 amino acids. With 10 bases removed from V and 0 bases from J, the gap between germline ends came to 7 bases. The CDR3 coding sequence is TGTGCCACCAGGGGCTCTGGAAACACCATATATTTT. The encoded protein is CATRGSGNTIYF.

This chain connects TRBV30 to TRBJ1-4; no reliable D call. V was pared by 2 bases and J by 4 bases, with 11 bases between. There are 14 residues in the CDR3. CDR1 and CDR2 (germline): GTSNPN, SVGIG (reference sequence). For the CDR3, the DNA is TGTGCCTGGAGTAGCGGACTGTTTAATGAAAAACTGTTTTTT. Protein: CAWSSGLFNEKLFF.

The V call is TRBV18, the J call TRBJ2-3; 10 bases agree with TRBD1. V trimming: 3 bases; J trimming: 4 bases; junction bases outside the gene matches: 10. Germline CDR1 and CDR2: KGHSH and LQKENI. The CDR3 contains 17 residues. The CDR3 nucleotides are TGTGCCAGCTCACCCTTGACAGGGGGCAAGGGGGCAGATACGCAGTATTTT. Protein sequence: CASSPLTGGKGADTQYF. Together with reference TRBV18 and TRBJ2-3, the CDR3 gives the full variable domain: NAGVMQNPRHLVRRRGQEARLRCSPMKGHSHVYWYRQLPEEGLKFMVYLQKENIIDESGMPKERFSAEFPKEGPSILRIQQVVRGDSAAYFCASSPLTGGKGADTQYFGPGTRLTVL.

This clone occurred a few times. This CDR3 is CASGRQGNTEAFF. The CDR3 coding sequence is TGTGCTAGTGGGAGACAGGGGAACACTGAAGCTTTCTTT. This chain connects TRBV12-5 to TRBJ1-1; 7 nucleotides line up with TRBD1. Germline CDR1 LGHNT, CDR2 FRNRAP. This CDR3 has 13 amino acids. With 6 bases clipped from V and 1 base from J, the junction kept 2 bases outside the gene matches.

This chain connects TRBV5-4 to TRBJ2-6; D possibly corresponds to TRBD1 (6 bases). The CDR3 loop spans 16 amino acids. The V gene's germline CDR1 is SGHNT and CDR2 YYREEE (reference sequence). The ends were cut back, 2 bases at V and 2 bases at J, with 11 bases in the middle. The CDR3 DNA is TGTGCCAGCAGCTTACCTCACAGGGCTGGGGCCAACGTCCTGACTTTC. Translated: CASSLPHRAGANVLTF.

The V gene is TRBV9, the J gene TRBJ2-5; D possibly matches TRBD1 or TRBD2 (5 bases each). CDR1 and CDR2 from the germline V gene are SGDLS and YYNGEE. The CDR3 has 14 residues. V was cut by 4 bases and J by 3 bases, with 13 bases left in between. As DNA, the CDR3 is TGTGCCAGCAGCAAGGGACCTACCAAAGAGACCCAGTACTTC. It yields the protein CASSKGPTKETQYF.

The CDR3 DNA sequence: TGTGCCAGCAGTTATCGACGGGCTGGTGGAAACACCATATATTTT. Translation: CASSYRRAGGNTIYF. V and J are TRBV5-6 and TRBJ1-3; unclear D gene. Germline CDR1 reads SGHDT; CDR2 reads YYEEEE. This CDR3 spans 15 amino acids. Trimming removed 5 bases at V and 3 bases at J, with 15 bases between.

The CDR3 loop is CASSDTFSGANVLTF. In DNA form, the CDR3 reads TGTGCCAGCAGTGATACGTTCTCTGGGGCCAACGTCCTGACTTTC. V is TRBV6-1 and J is TRBJ2-6; D remains unclear. Germline CDR1 is MNHNS and CDR2 is SASEGT. This CDR3 contains 15 residues. V lost 3 bases, J lost 0 bases, and 6 bases lay in between.

This chain links TRBV11-2 with TRBJ2-3; a possible D gene is TRBD2 (5 bases). The germline gives CDR1 SGHAT, CDR2 FQNNGV. Trimming took 5 bases from V and 7 from J, leaving 13 bases between them. This CDR3 spans 13 amino acids. The CDR3 loop reads CASSRPGLNTQYF. The CDR3 DNA reads as TGTGCCAGCAGCCGCCCGGGGTTGAATACGCAGTATTTT. The full variable domain, in which reference TRBV11-2 and TRBJ2-3 provide the parts outside the CDR3, is EAGVAQSPRYKIIEKRQSVAFWCNPISGHATLYWYQQILGQGPKLLIQFQNNGVVDDSQLPKDRFSAERLKGVDSTLKIQPAKLEDSAVYLCASSRPGLNTQYFGPGTRLTVL.

The chain combines TRBV5-1 with TRBJ2-2, with TRBD1 matching 11 bases. From germline, CDR1 is SGHRS and CDR2 YFSETQ. V lost 3 bases to trimming and J lost 3 bases; unmatched junction nucleotides: 7. This CDR3 has 17 amino acids. The CDR3 bases are TGCGCCAGCAGCTCGGGACAGGGGGTCTGGGACACCGGGGAGCTGTTTTTT. Its protein product is CASSSGQGVWDTGELFF.

The genes are TRBV5-1 and TRBJ1-4, with D possibly being TRBD1 (6 bases). Germline V gives CDR1 SGHRS, CDR2 YFSETQ. The ends were cut back, 2 bases at V and 0 bases at J, with 11 bases in the middle. This CDR3 has 16 residues. This chain's CDR3 is CASSFRGATTNEKLFF. In DNA, the CDR3 is TGCGCCAGCAGCTTCCGGGGGGCTACAACTAATGAAAAACTGTTTTTT. The full variable domain, its missing parts supplied by reference TRBV5-1 and TRBJ1-4, is KAGVTQTPRYLIKTRGQQVTLSCSPISGHRSVSWYQQTPGQGLQFLFEYFSETQRNKGNFPGRFSGRQFSNSRSEMNVSTLELGDSALYLCASSFRGATTNEKLFFGSGTQLSVL.

This chain joins TRBV5-1 and TRBJ1-4; possible D gene TRBD1, 5 bases. CDR1 SGHRS and CDR2 YFSETQ come from the germline V gene. Trimming took 0 bases from V and 4 from J, leaving 10 bases between them. This CDR3 has 15 amino acids. CDR3 in amino acids: CASSLAGRLNEKLFF. DNA for the CDR3: TGCGCCAGCAGCTTGGCGGGACGGCTTAATGAAAAACTGTTTTTT.